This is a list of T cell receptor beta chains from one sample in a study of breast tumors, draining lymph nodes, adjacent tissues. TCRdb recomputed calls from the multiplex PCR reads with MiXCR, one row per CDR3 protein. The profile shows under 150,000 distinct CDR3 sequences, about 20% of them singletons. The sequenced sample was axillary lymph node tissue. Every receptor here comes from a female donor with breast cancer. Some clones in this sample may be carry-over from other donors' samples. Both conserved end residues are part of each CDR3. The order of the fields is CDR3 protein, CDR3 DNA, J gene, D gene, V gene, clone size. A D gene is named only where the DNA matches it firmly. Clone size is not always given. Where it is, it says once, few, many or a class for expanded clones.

CDR3 protein: CASRGGGWLTYEQYF
CDR3 DNA: TGCGCCAGCAGGGGGGGTGGGTGGCTTACCTACGAGCAGTACTTC
J gene: TRBJ2-7
D gene: NA
V gene: TRBV10-2
clone size: many

CDR3 protein: CSALRTSGNSYNEQFF
CDR3 DNA: TGCAGTGCTCTGAGGACTAGCGGAAACTCCTACAATGAGCAGTTCTTC
J gene: TRBJ2-1
D gene: TRBD2
V gene: TRBV20-1
clone size: many

CDR3 protein: CASSVSIPHTDTQYF
CDR3 DNA: TGTGCCAGCAGTGTCTCTATCCCCCACACAGATACGCAGTATTTT
J gene: TRBJ2-3
D gene: NA
V gene: TRBV2
clone size: many

CDR3 protein: CAIPGSGYGYTF
CDR3 DNA: TGTGCCATCCCAGGATCAGGATATGGCTACACCTTC
J gene: TRBJ1-2
D gene: NA
V gene: TRBV10-3
clone size: many

CDR3 protein: CAWSRPNLYNEQFF
CDR3 DNA: TGTGCCTGGAGTAGACCGAATCTCTACAATGAGCAGTTCTTC
J gene: TRBJ2-1
D gene: NA
V gene: TRBV30
clone size: many

CDR3 protein: CASSFRTSGNTIYF
CDR3 DNA: TGTGCCAGCAGCTTCCGAACCAGTGGAAACACCATATATTTT
J gene: TRBJ1-3
D gene: NA
V gene: TRBV5-5
clone size: few

CDR3 protein: CASNEGPPTRELFF
CDR3 DNA: TGTGCCAGCAACGAAGGGCCACCGACCAGGGAGCTGTTTTTT
J gene: TRBJ2-2
D gene: NA
V gene: TRBV28
clone size: NA

CDR3 protein: CSAPREPWPNNEQFF
CDR3 DNA: TGCAGTGCCCCCAGAGAGCCTTGGCCGAACAATGAGCAGTTCTTC
J gene: TRBJ2-1
D gene: NA
V gene: TRBV20-1
clone size: many

CDR3 protein: CASSYSFGRILSYNEQFF
CDR3 DNA: TGTGCCAGCAGTTACTCCTTCGGGCGGATCCTATCCTACAATGAGCAGTTCTTC
J gene: TRBJ2-1
D gene: NA
V gene: TRBV6-5
clone size: few

CDR3 protein: CASTRIGTLDVEQFF
CDR3 DNA: TGTGCCAGTACACGCATAGGGACTCTTGATGTTGAGCAGTTCTTC
J gene: TRBJ2-1
D gene: NA
V gene: TRBV19
clone size: many

CDR3 protein: CASSPRRVGEQFF
CDR3 DNA: TGCGCCAGCAGCCCGCGCAGGGTTGGTGAGCAGTTCTTC
J gene: TRBJ2-1
D gene: NA
V gene: TRBV4-1
clone size: many

CDR3 protein: CSVGFAMNTEALF
CDR3 DNA: TGCAGCGTTGGTTTCGCCATGAACACTGAAGCTCTCTTT
J gene: TRBJ1-1
D gene: NA
V gene: TRBV29-1
clone size: NA

CDR3 protein: CASSLKLGQETQYF
CDR3 DNA: TGTGCCAGCAGTTTAAAGCTAGGACAAGAGACCCAGTACTTC
J gene: TRBJ2-5
D gene: NA
V gene: TRBV27
clone size: NA